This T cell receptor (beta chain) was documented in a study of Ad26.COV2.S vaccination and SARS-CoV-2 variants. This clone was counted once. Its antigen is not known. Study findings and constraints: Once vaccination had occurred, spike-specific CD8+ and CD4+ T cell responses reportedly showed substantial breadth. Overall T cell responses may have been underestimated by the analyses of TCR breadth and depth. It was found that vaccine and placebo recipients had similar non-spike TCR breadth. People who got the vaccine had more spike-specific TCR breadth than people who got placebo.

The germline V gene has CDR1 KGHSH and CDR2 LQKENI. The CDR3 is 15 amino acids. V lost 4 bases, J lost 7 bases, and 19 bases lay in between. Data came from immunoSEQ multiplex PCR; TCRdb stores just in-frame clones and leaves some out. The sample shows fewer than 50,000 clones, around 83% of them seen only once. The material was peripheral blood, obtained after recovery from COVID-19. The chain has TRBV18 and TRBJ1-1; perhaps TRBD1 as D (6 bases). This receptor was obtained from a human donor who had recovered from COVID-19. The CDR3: CASSLQGPTLGEAFF. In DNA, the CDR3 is TGTGCCAGCTCACTACAGGGTCCTACGTTGGGTGAAGCTTTCTTT. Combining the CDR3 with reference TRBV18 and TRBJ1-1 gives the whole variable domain NAGVMQNPRHLVRRRGQEARLRCSPMKGHSHVYWYRQLPEEGLKFMVYLQKENIIDESGMPKERFSAEFPKEGPSILRIQQVVRGDSAAYFCASSLQGPTLGEAFFGQGTRLTVV.